This T cell receptor (beta chain) was recovered during a study of OX40 agonist ivuxolimab in advanced cancers. Study background: From roughly 23 to 85 years was the age range, with a mean of around 57 years, and 70% to 85% were male. Study-wide results and caveats: Average numbers of expanded clones were greater in CD8+ T cells than in CD4+. Normalized expansion of T-cell clones was also low for some nonresponders.

With respect to this clone: Its antigen remains unidentified.

The CDR3 runs to 16 residues. CDR1 and CDR2 (germline): SGHDT, YYEEEE. The ends were cut back, 2 bases at V and 0 bases at J, with 14 bases in the middle. The method was immunoSEQ multiplex PCR; TCRdb's version includes in-frame clones alone and lacks a portion of them. The table includes just under 85,000 clones, approximately 82% detected once. Sequences were derived from CD4+ or CD8+ T cells sorted from blood, sampled in a trial of the OX40 agonist ivuxolimab. The V and J genes are TRBV5-6 and TRBJ1-2; D uncertain. This clonotype was obtained from an adult with an advanced solid tumor such as melanoma, head and neck, liver or kidney cancer. The CDR3, as DNA: TGTGCCAGCAGCTTTTGGCAAGCAGGCCCTAACTATGGCTACACCTTC. Its protein product is CASSFWQAGPNYGYTF.